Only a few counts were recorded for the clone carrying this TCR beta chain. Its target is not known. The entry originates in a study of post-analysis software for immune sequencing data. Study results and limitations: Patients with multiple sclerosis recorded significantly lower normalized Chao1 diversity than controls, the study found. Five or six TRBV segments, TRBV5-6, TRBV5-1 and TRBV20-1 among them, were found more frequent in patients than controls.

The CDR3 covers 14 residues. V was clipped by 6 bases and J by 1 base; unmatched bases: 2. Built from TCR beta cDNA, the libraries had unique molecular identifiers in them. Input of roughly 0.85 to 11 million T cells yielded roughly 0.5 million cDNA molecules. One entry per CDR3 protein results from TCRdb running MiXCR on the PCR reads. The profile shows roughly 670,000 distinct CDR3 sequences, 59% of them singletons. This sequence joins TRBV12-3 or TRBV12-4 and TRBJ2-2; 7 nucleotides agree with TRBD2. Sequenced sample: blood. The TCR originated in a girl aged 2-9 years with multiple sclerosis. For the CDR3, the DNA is TGTGCCAGCAGGCCTAGCGGGAACACCGGGGAGCTGTTTTTT. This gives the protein CASRPSGNTGELFF.